The 5 T cell receptor beta chains in this list originate from one sample, sequenced in a study of shared clonotypes between healthy human individuals. The repertoire was sequenced with immunoSEQ multiplex PCR; TCRdb's copy has only in-frame clones and lacks some. Here the sample spans around 2.5 million clones, 80% to 95% being singletons. Sequenced sample: naive CD4+ T cells from PBMCs. Indicated subset: CD45RA+ positively selected. All receptors come from a man younger than 35 in good health. Some clones in this sample may be carry-over from other donors' samples.

The chain joins TRBV30 to TRBJ1-2; D gene uncertain. Germline V lookup: CDR1 GTSNPN, CDR2 SVGIG (reference sequence). This CDR3 has 12 amino acids. V was clipped by 1 base and J by 8 bases, with 11 bases between them. The chain's CDR3 is CAWSGDPYGYTF. CDR3 sequence (DNA): TGTGCCTGGAGTGGCGATCCCTACGGCTACACCTTC.

The genes are TRBV28 and TRBJ1-5; 9 bases agree with TRBD1. The CDR3 is 14 residues long. V shed 8 bases, J shed 3 bases, and the junction held 5 bases outside the gene matches. CDR1 and CDR2 from the germline V gene are MDHEN and SYDVKM. The CDR3 reads CASAGQGPNQPQHF. The DNA for the CDR3 is TGTGCCAGCGCGGGACAGGGACCCAATCAGCCCCAGCATTTT.

V gene TRBV15 combines with J gene TRBJ1-2; TRBD1 is a possible D gene (5 bases). Germline lookup yields CDR1 LNHNV and CDR2 YYDKDF (reference sequence). CDR3 length: 13 residues. V shed 2 bases and J shed 9 bases, with 13 bases lying between them. The CDR3 sequence: CATSRNNGGSYTF. The CDR3 DNA follows: TGTGCCACCAGCAGAAATAACGGGGGTAGCTACACCTTC. Variable domain in full (rest from reference TRBV15 and TRBJ1-2): DAMVIQNPRYQVTQFGKPVTLSCSQTLNHNVMYWYQQKSSQAPKLLFHYYDKDFNNEADTPDNFQSRRPNTSFCFLDIRSPGLGDTAMYLCATSRNNGGSYTFGSGTRLTVV.

The V gene is TRBV4-1, the J gene TRBJ1-3; possible D gene TRBD1, 6 bases. V was shortened by 1 base and J by 4 bases, with 11 bases between the two germline ends. The length of the CDR3 is 15 residues. Germline assignment: CDR1 MGHRA and CDR2 YSYEKL. Here the CDR3 DNA reads TGCGCCAGCAGCCAAGCAGGGGACTTCGGAAACACCATATATTTT. It yields the protein CASSQAGDFGNTIYF.

Only one count was recorded for this clone. V is TRBV7-2 and J is TRBJ2-7; the D gene is possibly TRBD2 (6 bases). Trimming took 1 base from V and 3 from J, leaving 16 bases between them. Germline assignment: CDR1 SGHTA and CDR2 FQGNSA. This CDR3 is built from 16 residues. Here the CDR3 reads CASSLGWGLTHYEQYF. The CDR3 DNA reads TGTGCCAGCAGCTTAGGGTGGGGACTTACCCACTACGAGCAGTACTTC.